This T cell receptor (beta chain) was retrieved from a study of T cells in Graves' hyperthyroidism and ophthalmopathy. As for the study in general: At the time of initial diagnosis and before any treatment, peripheral blood was collected. General study points: Appearing also in blood were most of the thyroid clonotypes expanded above 0.001. Ophthalmopathy was separated from stable hyperthyroidism by a 13 V-J model.

RNA transcripts gave rise to amplified TCR beta CDR3 regions. First-round RT-PCR targeting the TCR CDR3 was performed with the HTBI primer set. TCRdb re-called the multiplex PCR reads through MiXCR, storing one row per CDR3 protein. The sample contains about 380,000 distinct CDR3 sequences, roughly 18% of which appear only once. Many counts were recorded for this clonotype. Its specificity is unknown. This clonotype was sampled from a man aged 18 to 30 with Graves' ophthalmopathy. The sequencing input was blood.

CDR3 sequence: CASSLGQDYSYEQYF. CDR3 in DNA: TGTGCCAGCAGCTTGGGACAGGACTATTCCTACGAGCAGTACTTC. The genes are TRBV7-8 and TRBJ2-7, with 8 bases lining up with TRBD1. The V gene's germline CDR1 is SGHVS and CDR2 FQNEAQ. This CDR3 spans 15 amino acids. Unmatched junction bases numbered 5, after V lost 3 bases and J lost 1 base.